This T cell receptor beta chain was captured in a study of vaccination effects on CD4 cells after COVID-19. Looked up from germline, CDR1 is SGHTA and CDR2 is FQGNSA. Trimming pared 8 bases from V and 7 bases from J, leaving 11 bases between. This CDR3 contains 11 residues. To note about this clone: Its target is unknown.

Viral peptide pool expansion of antigen-specific CD4+ T cells preceded sequencing in the ViraFEST assay. Researchers isolated CD4+ T cells once less than twelve days of culture had elapsed. The person had a PCR-confirmed SARS-CoV-2 infection during March to December 2020. The assay was immunoSEQ multiplex PCR, and TCRdb's table has in-frame clones only and misses some. The sample holds about 27,000 clones, 60% to 80% seen once. Study conclusions and caveats: The post-vaccine spike-reactive clones of convalescents showed a predominance of new vaccine-induced clones.

This specimen was CD4+ T cells from PBMCs cultured with HCoV-NL63 spike peptides, taken before COVID-19 vaccination. The rearrangement uses TRBV7-2 and TRBJ1-2; no definite D call. This clonotype originated in a human donor who had a prior SARS-CoV-2 infection. CDR3 loop: CASGIGPGYTF. The CDR3 DNA sequence: TGTGCCAGCGGCATCGGACCTGGCTACACCTTC.